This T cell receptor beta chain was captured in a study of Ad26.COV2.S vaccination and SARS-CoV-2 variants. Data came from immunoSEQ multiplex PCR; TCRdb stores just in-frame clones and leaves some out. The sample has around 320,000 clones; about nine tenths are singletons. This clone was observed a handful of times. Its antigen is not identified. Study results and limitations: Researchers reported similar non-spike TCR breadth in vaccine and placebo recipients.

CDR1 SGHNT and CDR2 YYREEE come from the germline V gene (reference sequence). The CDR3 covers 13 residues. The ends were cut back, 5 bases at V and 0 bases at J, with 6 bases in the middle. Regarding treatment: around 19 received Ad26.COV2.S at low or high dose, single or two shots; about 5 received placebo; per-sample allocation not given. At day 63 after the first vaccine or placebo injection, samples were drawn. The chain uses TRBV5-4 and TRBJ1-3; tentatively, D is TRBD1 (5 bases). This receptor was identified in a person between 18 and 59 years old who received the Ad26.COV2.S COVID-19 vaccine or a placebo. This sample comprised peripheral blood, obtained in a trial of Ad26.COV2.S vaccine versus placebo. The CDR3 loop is CASSGGSGNTIYF. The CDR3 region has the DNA TGTGCCAGCAGTGGGGGCTCTGGAAACACCATATATTTT.